This T cell receptor (beta chain) derives from a study of early T cells in non-severe SARS-CoV-2 infection. Across the whole study: Bulk RNA taken from unsorted whole blood was sequenced, leaving chains unpaired. Findings of the study overall: Matching results from VDJdb favored anti-spike CD8 responses, leaving private and CD4 specificities undetected.

This clonotype was found many times. Its antigen is unknown. CDR1 is SGHRS and CDR2 is YFSETQ in the germline V gene. The J segment lost 6 bases and the V segment lost 4 bases, leaving 14 bases of the junction unmatched. The CDR3 runs to 16 residues. Each cDNA molecule carried a unique molecular identifier. A single record per CDR3 protein comes from TCRdb applying MiXCR to the 5' RACE reads. This sample yields fewer than 40,000 distinct CDR3 sequences, of which about 3.8% are seen a single time; about 6.3% belongs to the top ten. This TCR was sampled from an adult who was a healthcare worker with PCR-confirmed SARS-CoV-2 infection or an uninfected control (not recorded which). The chain links TRBV5-1 to TRBJ2-7, with 9 positions matching TRBD1. Sequencing was performed on whole blood. This CDR3 is CASSPGVATGGREQYF. The DNA for the CDR3 is TGCGCCAGCAGCCCCGGTGTTGCGACAGGGGGACGCGAGCAGTACTTC.